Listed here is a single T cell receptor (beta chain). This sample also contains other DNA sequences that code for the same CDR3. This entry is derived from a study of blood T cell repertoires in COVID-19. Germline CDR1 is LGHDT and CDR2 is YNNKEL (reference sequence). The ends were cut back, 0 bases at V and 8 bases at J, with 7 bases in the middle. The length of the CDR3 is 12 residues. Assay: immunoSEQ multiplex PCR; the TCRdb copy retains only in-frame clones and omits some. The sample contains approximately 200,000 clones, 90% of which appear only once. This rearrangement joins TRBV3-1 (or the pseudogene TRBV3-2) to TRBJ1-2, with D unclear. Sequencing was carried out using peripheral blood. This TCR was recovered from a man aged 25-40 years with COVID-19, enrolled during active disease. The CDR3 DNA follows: TGTGCCAGCAGCCAAGATCGCAGAGGCTACACCTTC. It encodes CASSQDRRGYTF.